This entry is about one TCR beta chain. Its antigen remains unidentified. Per-base qualities were not stored, and no clone one base away is much larger. Library preparation used RT-PCR. Sequencer: Illumina HiSeq 2500. The public reads were reanalyzed by TCRdb: fastp trimming at Q25, MiXCR alignment, in-frame beta chains only. For every CDR3 protein sequence, its rows merge into one entry that carries the most common genes and DNA. A total of roughly 520,000 distinct CDR3 sequences appear in this sample, around 25% of them only once. The top ten hold under 2.5% of the sample. The CDR3 has 15 amino acids, counting the end cysteine and phenylalanine. CDR3 DNA only is kept here, 45 bases in frame from base 1. The germline V gene (reference sequence) supplies CDR1 DFQATT and CDR2 SNEGSKA. At the junction V is shortened by 5 bases and J by 0 bases; bases outside the gene matches: 8. The source of the sample is a study of response to subunit inactivated influenza vaccine (dated 2018 in TCRdb). Context from the whole study: Deep quantitative T cell receptor repertoire profiling was used in the study to track responses to a trivalent subunit inactivated influenza vaccine.

The full study reports these points: The authors suggested that each seasonal influenza vaccination may recruit only a limited number of new T cells.

The receptor was isolated from a man aged 50 to 59 who received an inactivated influenza vaccine. Donor details come from another sample of the same person, matched by shared clones. Sequencing used CD4+ T cells sorted from PBMCs, obtained more than 4 days after vaccination. The rearrangement joined TRBV20-1 to TRBJ2-3; 7 middle bases align to TRBD1. The DNA sequence follows: TGCAGTGCTGAGCGACAGGGAGAAAGCACAGATACGCAGTATTTT. Translation gives CSAERQGESTDTQYF.